This T cell receptor (beta chain) appears in the sequencing data of a study of Tregs in tolerant kidney transplant recipients. Notes on the study in general: Activated donor B cell expansion appeared to reveal the most relevant donor-specific TCRbeta repertoire. The small number of patients limits these findings pending further validation.

The CDR3 is 16 residues long. Germline assignment: CDR1 SEHNR and CDR2 FQNEAQ (reference sequence). V dropped 2 bases and J dropped 5; count of bases not matched to a gene: 10. Recipients received nonmyeloablative bone marrow transplants from related graft donors, with transient mixed chimerism. Unstimulated regulatory T cells (CD4+CD25+CD127-), CD4+CD25- non-regulatory cells, CD4 and CD8 cells were FACS-sorted from thawed PBMCs. The assay was immunoSEQ multiplex PCR, and TCRdb's table has in-frame clones only and misses some. Found here are tens of thousands of clones, around nine tenths of them singletons; the top ten hold 1.5% to 2%. Note on this clone: Antigen unknown.

The origin of this receptor is a human patient who received a combined kidney and bone marrow transplant. Some T cells may be supplied by the graft donor. The chain employs TRBV7-9 and TRBJ2-5; 8 positions agree with TRBD1. The sample consisted of CD4+ T cells from blood (PBMCs), taken 24 months after the transplant. This CDR3 is CASSLYGRGLGETQYF. The CDR3 region has the DNA TGTGCCAGCAGCTTATATGGCAGGGGGCTTGGGGAGACCCAGTACTTC. Supplemented by reference TRBV7-9 and TRBJ2-5, the full variable domain reads DTGVSQNPRHKITKRGQNVTFRCDPISEHNRLYWYRQTLGQGPEFLTYFQNEAQLEKSRLLSDRFSAERPKGSFSTLEIQRTEQGDSAMYLCASSLYGRGLGETQYFGPGTRLLVL.